Included here is one T cell receptor (beta chain) sequence, with context. Original analysis: From reference gene primer amplification, estimates of nucleated cell counts were derived. The repertoire was sequenced with immunoSEQ multiplex PCR; TCRdb's copy has only in-frame clones and lacks some. Clonal size and the V and J genes are those of that table, whereas D and trimming came from the DNA. The profile shows 180,000 or so clones, roughly 79% of them singletons. This sample was taken from a study of blood T cell repertoires in COVID-19. Study-wide context: Sites in the United States, Italy and Spain provided acute and convalescent COVID-19 samples. In each case, the material was cDNA or gDNA derived from T cells, B-cell-depleted T cells, or PBMCs.

The V gene end was trimmed by 6 bases and the J gene end by 5 bases; junction bases not matched to a gene: 15. Germline loops: CDR1 MNHEY, CDR2 SVGEGT. This CDR3 is 17 amino acids long. The clonotype originates from a woman in her thirties or forties with COVID-19, enrolled during active disease. The V and J genes are TRBV6-2 or TRBV6-3 and TRBJ2-5, with 10 bases lining up with TRBD2. Source material: peripheral blood. CDR3 sequence (DNA): TGTGCCAGCAGCCTCCCCCCTTTAGCGGGGGGAAGTGAGACCCAGTACTTC. It specifies CASSLPPLAGGSETQYF.